This T cell receptor (beta chain) was captured in a study of blood T cells in healthy people across ages. V was cut by 6 bases and J by 0 bases, with 18 bases left in between. The CDR3 sequence is 16 residues long. CDR1 DFQATT and CDR2 SNEGSKA come from the germline V gene (reference sequence). A second PCR of about 7 to 12 cycles used a sample-barcoded 5' primer and a J-beta primer mix. TCRdb reprocessed the 5' RACE reads via MiXCR and lists one record per CDR3 protein. The sample holds roughly 1,500,000 distinct CDR3 sequences, around 36% seen once. PBMCs, at least 6 million per sample, were isolated. Every sample gave at least 6 micrograms of total RNA when it was extracted. Study results and caveats: Researchers said unsorted PBMCs prevented a conclusive naive versus antigen-experienced comparison. It was held that diversity estimates obtained from one million T cells represented underestimates.

Concerning this clonotype: The antigen remains undetermined.

The material sequenced was blood. V is TRBV20-1 and J is TRBJ2-1; unclear D gene. This receptor was taken from a woman aged 30 to 39 in good health. CDR3: CSARSMGKSSYNEQFF. The CDR3 DNA follows: TGCAGTGCCAGAAGTATGGGAAAGAGCTCCTACAATGAGCAGTTCTTC.